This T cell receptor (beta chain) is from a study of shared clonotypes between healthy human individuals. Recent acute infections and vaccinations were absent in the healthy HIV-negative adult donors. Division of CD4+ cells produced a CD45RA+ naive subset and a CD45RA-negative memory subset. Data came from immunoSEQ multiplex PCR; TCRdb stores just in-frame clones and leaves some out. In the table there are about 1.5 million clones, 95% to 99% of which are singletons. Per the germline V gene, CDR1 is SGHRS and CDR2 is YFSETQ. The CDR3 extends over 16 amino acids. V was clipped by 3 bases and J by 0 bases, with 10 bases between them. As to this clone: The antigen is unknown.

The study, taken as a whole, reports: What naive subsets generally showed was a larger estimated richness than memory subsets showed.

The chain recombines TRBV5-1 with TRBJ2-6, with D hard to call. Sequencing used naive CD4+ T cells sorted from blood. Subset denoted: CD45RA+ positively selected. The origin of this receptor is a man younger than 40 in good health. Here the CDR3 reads CASSYRRSSGANVLTF. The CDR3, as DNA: TGCGCCAGCAGCTACCGCCGGAGCTCTGGGGCCAACGTCCTGACTTTC.